This is a list of T cell receptor beta chains from one sample in a study of tumour-infiltrating T cells in Burkitt lymphoma. TCRdb keeps only in-frame clones here, not all; method: immunoSEQ multiplex PCR. The sample has about 1,300 clones, 10% to 15% seen once; the top ten hold around 18%. Sample: tumor tissue. These receptors were obtained from a human donor with Burkitt lymphoma. Each CDR3 is given with its conserved first and last residue. The D gene is left open where the match is weak. Some rows mark clone size as missing; the rest say once, few, many or name a class of expanded clone.

TGTGCCAGCAGCCCAGGAGTTGGGGGGACCCTGAGCACTGAAGCTTTCTTT | CASSPGVGGTLSTEAFF | 17 | TRBJ1-1 | - | TRBV11-1 | large
TGTGCCTGGACGGGGGAGGCTGGGAATCAGCCCCAGCATTTT | CAWTGEAGNQPQHF | 14 | TRBJ1-5 | - | TRBV30 | few
TGTGCCAGCAGCTTATTTCCGACAGGGGGCCGGGAGACCCAGTACTTC | CASSLFPTGGRETQYF | 16 | TRBJ2-5 | TRBD1 | TRBV7-3 | few
TGTGCCAGCAGCTTGGACGGTTCTGGAAACACCATATATTTT | CASSLDGSGNTIYF | 14 | TRBJ1-3 | - | TRBV5-6 | few
TGTGCCAGTAGTATCCTAGCGGGATTCACAGATACGCAGTATTTT | CASSILAGFTDTQYF | 15 | TRBJ2-3 | TRBD2 | TRBV19 | -
TGTGCCAGCAGTGGACAGGGGTCGCCTAATGAAAAACTGTTTTTT | CASSGQGSPNEKLFF | 15 | TRBJ1-4 | TRBD1 | TRBV2 | hyperexpanded
TGTGCCATCAGTGAGTCGATGGCGGGAGGGACTTCGGATGAGCAGTTCTTC | CAISESMAGGTSDEQFF | 17 | TRBJ2-1 | TRBD2 | TRBV10-3 | few
TGTGCCACACCGGGACCCTCCGTTACTTTCTTT | CATPGPSVTFF | 11 | TRBJ1-1 | - | TRBV19 | few
TGTGCCAGCTCACCTGCGCAGGGGACCGGTGAAAAACTGTTTTTT | CASSPAQGTGEKLFF | 15 | TRBJ1-4 | - | TRBV18 | -
TGTGCCACCAGCAGAACCGGGACAGGTGAAGCTTTCTTT | CATSRTGTGEAFF | 13 | TRBJ1-1 | TRBD1 | TRBV15 | -
TGTGCCAGCTCACCGTGGGTTTCTTTTGAGCAGTTCTTC | CASSPWVSFEQFF | 13 | TRBJ2-1 | - | TRBV18 | -
TGCGCCAGCAGCTTGCTGGGGTATAATGAAAAACTGTTTTTT | CASSLLGYNEKLFF | 14 | TRBJ1-4 | - | TRBV5-1 | few
TGCGCCAGCAGCCAGGGGACGACCAGGGGTGAGCAGTTCTTC | CASSQGTTRGEQFF | 14 | TRBJ2-1 | - | TRBV4-1 | -
TGTGCCAGCAGCGTACTAGCGGGCCCTACAGATACGCAGTATTTT | CASSVLAGPTDTQYF | 15 | TRBJ2-3 | TRBD2 | TRBV9 | -
TGTGCCAGCAGCTTAACGCGTGCCACAGATACGCAGTATTTT | CASSLTRATDTQYF | 14 | TRBJ2-3 | - | TRBV7-2 | few
TGTGCCAGCTTACTCGGGGTTATAGGGGCCAACGTCCTGACTTTC | CASLLGVIGANVLTF | 15 | TRBJ2-6 | - | TRBV6-1 | few
TGTGCCAGCAGCTTAGCGATGTGGACTGAAGCTTTCTTT | CASSLAMWTEAFF | 13 | TRBJ1-1 | - | TRBV7-8 | few
TGTGCCAGCAGGTGGGAGGCTGGGGCCAACGTCCTGACTTTC | CASRWEAGANVLTF | 14 | TRBJ2-6 | - | TRBV2 | few
TGTGCCAGCAGTGTAGGACTCCGCGAGCAGTTCTCCCCCTGGGAGCAGTTCTTC | CASSVGLREQFSPWEQFF | 18 | TRBJ2-1 | - | TRBV6-1 | few
TGCGCCAGCAGCTTGGAAGCCTCGGTGGGGGAGCTGTTTTTT | CASSLEASVGELFF | 14 | TRBJ2-2 | - | TRBV5-1 | -
TGTGCCTGGAGTGTAGAAGGACTAGCGGGCACGGGTGAGCAGTTCTTC | CAWSVEGLAGTGEQFF | 16 | TRBJ2-1 | TRBD2 | TRBV30 | few
TGTGCCAGCAGTCTCGACGGCGGATTTAACTATGGCTACACCTTC | CASSLDGGFNYGYTF | 15 | TRBJ1-2 | - | TRBV28 | once
TGTGCCAGGCTCATCGGGGGGGCTAAGGGCACCGGGGAGCTGTTTTTT | CARLIGGAKGTGELFF | 16 | TRBJ2-2 | TRBD2 | TRBV19 | few
TGTGCCAGTAGTGAACAGGGGACCACCGGGGAGCTGTTTTTT | CASSEQGTTGELFF | 14 | TRBJ2-2 | TRBD1 | TRBV19 | -
TGTGCCAGCAGCCAATGGCGGGACAGGGCTGAAAAACTGTTTTTT | CASSQWRDRAEKLFF | 15 | TRBJ1-4 | TRBD1 | TRBV16 | -
TGTGCCAGCAGCTTAGGGACAGGGGCTACTGGAAACACCATATATTTT | CASSLGTGATGNTIYF | 16 | TRBJ1-3 | TRBD1 | TRBV7-7 | -
TGTGCCAGCCGAGCGGTCTCCTACAATGAGCAGTTCTTC | CASRAVSYNEQFF | 13 | TRBJ2-1 | - | TRBV11-2 | few
TGTGCCAGCAGCGTAGAATCCCTAGAGACCCAGTACTTC | CASSVESLETQYF | 13 | TRBJ2-5 | - | TRBV9 | few
TGTGCCAGTAGTCACAGATTCAATCAGCCCCAGCATTTT | CASSHRFNQPQHF | 13 | TRBJ1-5 | - | TRBV19 | -
TGTGCCACCGAACGGACTACCACAGATACGCAGTATTTT | CATERTTTDTQYF | 13 | TRBJ2-3 | - | TRBV10-3 | few
TGCGCCAGCAGCTTGGAAGGGACCCAGTACTTC | CASSLEGTQYF | 11 | TRBJ2-5 | - | TRBV5-1 | -
TGTGCCAGCAGTTTGACAGGGGCCGGAACTAATGAAAAACTGTTTTTT | CASSLTGAGTNEKLFF | 16 | TRBJ1-4 | TRBD1 | TRBV28 | -
TGTGCCATCGGAGGAGGGACAGGGAAGTCTGAAGCGTGCTTT | CAIGGGTGKSEACF | 14 | TRBJ1-1 | TRBD1 | TRBV10-3 | -
TGTGCCAGCAGCGTAGGGACTAGCGGGGGAGATACGCAGTATTTT | CASSVGTSGGDTQYF | 15 | TRBJ2-3 | TRBD2 | TRBV9 | -
TGTGCCAGCAGCTCGGACCCGGGTTTCCTTCTCGCGGAAAAACTGTTTTTT | CASSSDPGFLLAEKLFF | 17 | TRBJ1-4 | - | TRBV5-6 | few
TGTGCCAGCAGCTGGGGACACTACAATGAGCAGTTCTTC | CASSWGHYNEQFF | 13 | TRBJ2-1 | - | TRBV11-2 | -
TGTGCCAGCAGTAGACAGGGGCTCCCTCGAGGGAATCAGCCCCAGCATTTT | CASSRQGLPRGNQPQHF | 17 | TRBJ1-5 | TRBD1 | TRBV28 | -
TGCGCCAGCAGCTTGGTGACAGGGGGCCAGCAAGAGACCCAGTACTTC | CASSLVTGGQQETQYF | 16 | TRBJ2-5 | TRBD1 | TRBV5-1 | -
TGTGCCAGCAGTTCCCCCCAGGGAGCCAAAAACATTCAGTACTTC | CASSSPQGAKNIQYF | 15 | TRBJ2-4 | - | TRBV27 | few
TGCGCCAGCAGCTTTAGCGGGGCTAGCACAGATACGCAGTATTTT | CASSFSGASTDTQYF | 15 | TRBJ2-3 | TRBD2 | TRBV5-1 | few
TGCGCCAGCAGCTTCCAGGGGGCGCGCGGTGAAAAACTGTTTTTT | CASSFQGARGEKLFF | 15 | TRBJ1-4 | TRBD1 | TRBV5-1 | -
TGTGCCAGCTCACCCGGCGGGGGGAACAATGAGCAGTTCTTC | CASSPGGGNNEQFF | 14 | TRBJ2-1 | TRBD2 | TRBV18 | -
TGTGCCAGCAGGTGGGGGTCGGCGCAGTATTTT | CASRWGSAQYF | 11 | TRBJ2-3 | - | TRBV27 | -
TGCGCCAGCAGCCCTCAGGGACTAGCGGGAGTTGGCAATGAGCAGTTCTTC | CASSPQGLAGVGNEQFF | 17 | TRBJ2-1 | TRBD2 | TRBV4-3 | -
TGTGCCAGCAGTCCGCGGGGGGCGTTAATGTTTGGTGAGCAGTTCTTC | CASSPRGALMFGEQFF | 16 | TRBJ2-1 | TRBD2 | TRBV27 | -